Listed below are T cell receptor beta chains from one sample, sequenced in a study of CD4+ T cells in melanoma. Only in-frame clones appear in the TCRdb table, and some are missing; sequencing was by immunoSEQ multiplex PCR. There are fewer than 20,000 clones in the sample; about 80% occur only once, and around 4.7% lies in the top ten. The source material was cells from a culture (not recorded whether cultured in vitro). The receptor source for this set is a human donor with melanoma. The CDR3 runs from the conserved cysteine through the conserved F or W. Fields, in order: D gene, clone size, V gene, J gene, CDR3 DNA, CDR3 protein. D genes are given only for firm matches. Rows give clone size only sometimes, using once, few, many, or a class for an expanded clone.

D gene: -; clone size: -; V gene: TRBV5-1; J gene: TRBJ1-6; CDR3 DNA: TGCGCCAGCAGTCGGGCGAGGGATTCACCCCTCCACTTT; CDR3 protein: CASSRARDSPLHF
D gene: -; clone size: once; V gene: TRBV5-8; J gene: TRBJ2-7; CDR3 DNA: TGTGCCAGCCGGGACTTGCGGACCTACGAGCAGTACTTC; CDR3 protein: CASRDLRTYEQYF
D gene: TRBD1; clone size: -; V gene: TRBV7-2; J gene: TRBJ1-1; CDR3 DNA: TGTGCCAGCAGCTCGGACAGGGTAACTGAAGCTTTCTTT; CDR3 protein: CASSSDRVTEAFF
D gene: -; clone size: -; V gene: TRBV18; J gene: TRBJ1-5; CDR3 DNA: TGTGCCAGCTCCTCAGGGCAGGACCGACAGCCCCAGCATTTT; CDR3 protein: CASSSGQDRQPQHF
D gene: TRBD1; clone size: -; V gene: TRBV5-1; J gene: TRBJ2-1; CDR3 DNA: TGCGCCAGCAGCTTGGGGGACAGGGGAGAGCAGTTCTTC; CDR3 protein: CASSLGDRGEQFF
D gene: TRBD1; clone size: -; V gene: TRBV19; J gene: TRBJ2-3; CDR3 DNA: TGTGCCAGTAGTGTTGGACAGGAGGCTCCCACAGATACGCAGTATTTT; CDR3 protein: CASSVGQEAPTDTQYF
D gene: -; clone size: -; V gene: TRBV4-1; J gene: TRBJ1-6; CDR3 DNA: TGCGCCAGCAGCCATGACATATACGCTTCACCCCTCCACTTT; CDR3 protein: CASSHDIYASPLHF
D gene: -; clone size: -; V gene: TRBV7-3; J gene: TRBJ1-6; CDR3 DNA: TGTGCCAGCAGCTCCGAGGGACGGTCACCCCTCCACTTT; CDR3 protein: CASSSEGRSPLHF
D gene: -; clone size: few; V gene: TRBV7-3; J gene: TRBJ1-5; CDR3 DNA: TGTGCCAGCAGCCTCGCCCGCGGACAGCCCCAGCATTTT; CDR3 protein: CASSLARGQPQHF
D gene: -; clone size: medium-sized; V gene: TRBV27; J gene: TRBJ2-7; CDR3 DNA: TGTGCCATCCCCCCGTACGAGCAGTACTTC; CDR3 protein: CAIPPYEQYF
D gene: TRBD1; clone size: -; V gene: TRBV15; J gene: TRBJ2-5; CDR3 DNA: TGTGCCACCAGCAGAGATCGGGACAGCTCTAAGTACCAAGAGACCCAGTACTTC; CDR3 protein: CATSRDRDSSKYQETQYF
D gene: TRBD1; clone size: -; V gene: TRBV5-1; J gene: TRBJ2-7; CDR3 DNA: TGCGCCAGCAGCTTGGGGGGACAGGGGACTCTCGAGCAGTACTTC; CDR3 protein: CASSLGGQGTLEQYF
D gene: -; clone size: -; V gene: TRBV5-1; J gene: TRBJ2-4; CDR3 DNA: TGCGCCAGCAGCTCGCGGGGTTCCAAAAACATTCAGTACTTC; CDR3 protein: CASSSRGSKNIQYF
D gene: -; clone size: -; V gene: TRBV4-1; J gene: TRBJ1-4; CDR3 DNA: TGCGCCAGCAACTATCCGGGGGCAACTAATGAAAAACTGTTTTTT; CDR3 protein: CASNYPGATNEKLFF
D gene: -; clone size: few; V gene: TRBV5-1; J gene: TRBJ2-7; CDR3 DNA: TGCGCCAGCGGGTCGGGGCTGGGGAATCCCTACGAGCAGTACTTC; CDR3 protein: CASGSGLGNPYEQYF
D gene: -; clone size: -; V gene: TRBV5-4; J gene: TRBJ2-3; CDR3 DNA: TGTGCCAGCAGCGATGGGTCGGGTCGTATCACAGATACGCAGTATTTT; CDR3 protein: CASSDGSGRITDTQYF
D gene: -; clone size: -; V gene: TRBV5-1; J gene: TRBJ2-7; CDR3 DNA: TGCGCCAGCAGCTTGGGGGCTGAGAGTCAAAGGCAGTACTTC; CDR3 protein: CASSLGAESQRQYF
D gene: TRBD1; clone size: -; V gene: TRBV7-7; J gene: TRBJ2-1; CDR3 DNA: TGTGCTAGCAGCCCCTCAGACAGGGGTACACGGCAGTTCTTC; CDR3 protein: CASSPSDRGTRQFF
D gene: TRBD1; clone size: once; V gene: TRBV5-1; J gene: TRBJ2-3; CDR3 DNA: TGCGCCAGCGGCCGACAGGGGAGCACAGATACGCAGTATTTT; CDR3 protein: CASGRQGSTDTQYF
D gene: TRBD2; clone size: -; V gene: TRBV10-3; J gene: TRBJ2-1; CDR3 DNA: TGTGCCATCGGGACTACCTACAATGAGCAGTTCTTC; CDR3 protein: CAIGTTYNEQFF
D gene: -; clone size: -; V gene: TRBV5-8; J gene: TRBJ1-2; CDR3 DNA: TGTGCCAGCAGCTTGGGGCACAACTATGGCTACACCTTC; CDR3 protein: CASSLGHNYGYTF
D gene: -; clone size: -; V gene: TRBV30; J gene: TRBJ1-6; CDR3 DNA: TGTGCCTGGGGTCGACGGGACGCCGATAATTCACCCCTCCACTTT; CDR3 protein: CAWGRRDADNSPLHF